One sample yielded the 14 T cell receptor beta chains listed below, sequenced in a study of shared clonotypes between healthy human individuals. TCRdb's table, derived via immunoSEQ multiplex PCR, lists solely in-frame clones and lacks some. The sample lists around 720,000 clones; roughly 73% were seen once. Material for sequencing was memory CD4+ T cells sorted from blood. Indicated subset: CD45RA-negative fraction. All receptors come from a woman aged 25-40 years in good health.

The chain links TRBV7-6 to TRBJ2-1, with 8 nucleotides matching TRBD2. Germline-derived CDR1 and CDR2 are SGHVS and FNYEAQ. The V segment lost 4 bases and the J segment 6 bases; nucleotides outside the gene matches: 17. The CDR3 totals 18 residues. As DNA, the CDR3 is TGTGCCAGCAGCTCCCTCACTCGAGGTAGCGGGATGGGCAATGAGCAGTTCTTC. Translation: CASSSLTRGSGMGNEQFF.

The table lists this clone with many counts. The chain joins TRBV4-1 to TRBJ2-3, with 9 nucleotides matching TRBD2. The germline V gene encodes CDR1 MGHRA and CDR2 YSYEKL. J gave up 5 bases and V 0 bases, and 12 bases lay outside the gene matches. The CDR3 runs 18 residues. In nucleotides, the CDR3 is TGCGCCAGCAGCCAAGATACAAGGACTAGCGCCGCCGGAGATACGCAGTATTTT. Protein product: CASSQDTRTSAAGDTQYF.

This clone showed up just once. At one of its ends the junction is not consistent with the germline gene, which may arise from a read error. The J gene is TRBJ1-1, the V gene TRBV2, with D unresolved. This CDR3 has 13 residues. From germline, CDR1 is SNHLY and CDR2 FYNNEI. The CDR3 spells CASQLFGRPTPEF. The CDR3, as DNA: TGTGCCAGCCAGCTCTTCGGACGGCCGACGCCAGAGTTT.

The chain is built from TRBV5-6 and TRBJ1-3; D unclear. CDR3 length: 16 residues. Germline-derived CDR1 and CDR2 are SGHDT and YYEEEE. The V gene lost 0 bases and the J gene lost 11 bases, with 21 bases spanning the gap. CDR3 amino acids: CASSLARRTSTIPIYF. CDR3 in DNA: TGTGCCAGCAGCTTGGCCAGGCGAACCTCAACAATCCCCATATATTTT.

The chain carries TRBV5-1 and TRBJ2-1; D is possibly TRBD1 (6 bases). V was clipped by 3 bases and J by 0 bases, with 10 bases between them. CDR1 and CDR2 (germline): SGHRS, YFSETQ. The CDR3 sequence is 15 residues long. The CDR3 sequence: CASSYDRSSYNEQFF. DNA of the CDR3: TGCGCCAGCAGCTATGACAGGAGCTCCTACAATGAGCAGTTCTTC. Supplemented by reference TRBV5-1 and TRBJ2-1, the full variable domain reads KAGVTQTPRYLIKTRGQQVTLSCSPISGHRSVSWYQQTPGQGLQFLFEYFSETQRNKGNFPGRFSGRQFSNSRSEMNVSTLELGDSALYLCASSYDRSSYNEQFFGPGTRLTVL.

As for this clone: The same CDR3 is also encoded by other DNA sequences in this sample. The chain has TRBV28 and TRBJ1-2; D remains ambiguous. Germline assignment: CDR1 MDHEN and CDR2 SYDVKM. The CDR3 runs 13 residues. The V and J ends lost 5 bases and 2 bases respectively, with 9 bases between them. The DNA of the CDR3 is TGTGCCAGCAGTCTCGGACGGAACTATGGCTACACCTTC. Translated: CASSLGRNYGYTF.

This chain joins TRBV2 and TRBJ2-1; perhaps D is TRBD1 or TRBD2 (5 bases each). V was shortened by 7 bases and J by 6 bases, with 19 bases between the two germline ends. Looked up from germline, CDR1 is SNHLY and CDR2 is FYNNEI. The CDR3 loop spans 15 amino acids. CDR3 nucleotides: TGTGCCAGCAACAACGGGACCGTTATTTTCAATGAGCAGTTCTTC. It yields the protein CASNNGTVIFNEQFF.

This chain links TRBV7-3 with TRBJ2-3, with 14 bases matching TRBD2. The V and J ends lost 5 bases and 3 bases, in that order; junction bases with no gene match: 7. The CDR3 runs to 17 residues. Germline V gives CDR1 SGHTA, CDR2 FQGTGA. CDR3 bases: TGTGCCAGCAGCCCTGGACTAGCGGGGGGTCCTACAGATACGCAGTATTTT. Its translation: CASSPGLAGGPTDTQYF.

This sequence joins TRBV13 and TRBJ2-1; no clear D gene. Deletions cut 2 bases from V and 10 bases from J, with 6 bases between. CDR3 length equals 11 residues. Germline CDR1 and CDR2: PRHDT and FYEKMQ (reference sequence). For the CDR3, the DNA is TGTGCCAGCAGCTTAAGGTGGGAGCAGTTCTTC. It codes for CASSLRWEQFF.

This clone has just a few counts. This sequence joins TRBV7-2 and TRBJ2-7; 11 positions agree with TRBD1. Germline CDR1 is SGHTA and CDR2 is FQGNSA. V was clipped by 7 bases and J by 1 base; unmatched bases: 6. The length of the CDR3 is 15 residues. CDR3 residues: CASNPGQGASYEQYF. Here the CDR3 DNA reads TGTGCCAGCAACCCCGGACAGGGGGCATCCTACGAGCAGTACTTC.

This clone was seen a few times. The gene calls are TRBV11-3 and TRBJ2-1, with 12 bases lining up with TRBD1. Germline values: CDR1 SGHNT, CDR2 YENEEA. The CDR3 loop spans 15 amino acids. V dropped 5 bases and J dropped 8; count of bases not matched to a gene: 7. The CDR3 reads CASSKTGTGGDEQFF. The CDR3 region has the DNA TGTGCCAGCAGCAAGACCGGGACAGGGGGCGATGAGCAGTTCTTC.

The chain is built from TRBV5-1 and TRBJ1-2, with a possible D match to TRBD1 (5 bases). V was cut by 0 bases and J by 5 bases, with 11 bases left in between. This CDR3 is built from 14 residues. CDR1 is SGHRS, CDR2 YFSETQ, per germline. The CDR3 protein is CASSLGDGVYGYTF. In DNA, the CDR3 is TGCGCCAGCAGCTTGGGGGACGGGGTGTATGGCTACACCTTC. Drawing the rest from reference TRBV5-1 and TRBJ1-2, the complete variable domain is KAGVTQTPRYLIKTRGQQVTLSCSPISGHRSVSWYQQTPGQGLQFLFEYFSETQRNKGNFPGRFSGRQFSNSRSEMNVSTLELGDSALYLCASSLGDGVYGYTFGSGTRLTVV.

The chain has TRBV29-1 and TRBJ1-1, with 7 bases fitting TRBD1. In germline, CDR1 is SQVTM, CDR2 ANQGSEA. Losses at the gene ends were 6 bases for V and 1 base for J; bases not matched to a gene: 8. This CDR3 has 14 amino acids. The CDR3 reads CSVRQGGSNTEAFF. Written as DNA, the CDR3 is TGCAGCGTGAGGCAGGGGGGATCGAACACTGAAGCTTTCTTT.

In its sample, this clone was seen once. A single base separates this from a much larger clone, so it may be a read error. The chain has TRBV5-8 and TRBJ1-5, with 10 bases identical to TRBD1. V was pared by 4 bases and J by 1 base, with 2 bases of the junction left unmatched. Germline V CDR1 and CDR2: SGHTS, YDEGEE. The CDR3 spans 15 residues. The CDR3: CASSVDRGSNQPQHF. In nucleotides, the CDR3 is TGTGCCAGCAGCGTGGACAGGGGGAGCAATCAGCCCCAGCATTTT. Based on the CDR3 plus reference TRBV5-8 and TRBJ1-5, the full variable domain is EAGVTQSPTHLIKTRGQQATLRCSPISGHTSVYWYQQALGLGLQFLLWYDEGEERNRGNFPPRFSGRQFPNYSSELNVNALELEDSALYLCASSVDRGSNQPQHFGDGTRLSIL.